Following are 21 T cell receptor beta chains from one sample sequenced in a study. TCRdb re-called the RT-PCR reads through MiXCR, storing one row per CDR3 protein. The table shows about 700,000 distinct CDR3 sequences, with 12% to 15% occurring only once. What was sequenced was memory CD4+ T cells from blood. These receptors all stem from a female donor in good health, serving as a healthy control.

This clonotype was found many times. V gene TRBV7-2 combines with J gene TRBJ2-1; 7 bases line up with TRBD1. Germline CDR1 and CDR2: SGHTA and FQGNSA. This CDR3 contains 14 residues. V lost 6 bases and J lost 4; bases outside the gene matches: 6. The CDR3 bases are TGTGCCAGCAGTCGGGACAGAACATACAATGAGCAGTTCTTC. Amino acid sequence: CASSRDRTYNEQFF.

This clonotype was recorded a few times. The chain carries TRBV7-2 and TRBJ1-2; 8 bases align to TRBD1. The CDR3 is made up of 15 amino acids. Germline trimming cut 2 bases from V and 5 bases from J; bases unmatched to any gene: 7. In germline, CDR1 is SGHTA, CDR2 FQGNSA. This CDR3 is CASSLNNRGNYGYTF. The CDR3 DNA follows: TGTGCCAGCAGCTTAAATAACAGGGGGAATTATGGCTACACCTTC.

In DNA form, the CDR3 reads TGCAGTGCTATGACAGGGAAGGGCTACACTGAAGCTTTCTTT. This encodes CSAMTGKGYTEAFF. This chain connects TRBV20-1 to TRBJ1-1; TRBD1 agrees at 7 bases. Unmatched junction bases numbered 8, after V lost 4 bases and J lost 3 bases. Per germline, CDR1 DFQATT and CDR2 SNEGSKA (reference sequence). This CDR3 region has 14 residues.

DNA for the CDR3: TGTGCCAGCGGCCCTCAGGGGGCTACAGATACGCAGTATTTT. As protein: CASGPQGATDTQYF. The chain links TRBV6-5 to TRBJ2-3, with TRBD1 identical over 8 bases. Germline CDR1 and CDR2: MNHEY and SVGAGI. The CDR3 contains 14 residues. Losses at the gene ends were 8 bases for V and 3 bases for J; bases not matched to a gene: 7.

This clonotype was counted a few times. The chain carries TRBV7-7 and TRBJ2-2; weak D call: TRBD1 (5 bases). Germline CDR1 and CDR2: SSHAT and FNYEAQ (reference sequence). This CDR3 spans 13 amino acids. V was cut by 5 bases and J by 3 bases, with 7 bases left in between. CDR3 nucleotide sequence: TGTGCCAGCAGCCAGACAGACACCGGGGAGCTGTTTTTT. This encodes CASSQTDTGELFF.

This clonotype was picked up many times. The chain couples TRBV3-1 to TRBJ1-2; 8 bases are shared with TRBD1. With V trimmed by 0 bases and J by 4 bases, 1 base remained unmatched. The CDR3 runs 14 residues. Germline CDR1 reads LGHDT; CDR2 reads YNNKEL (reference sequence). The CDR3 nucleotides are TGTGCCAGCAGCCAAGACAGGGGGCCCTATGGCTACACCTTC. It specifies CASSQDRGPYGYTF.

This clonotype has at least ten counts. Mismatch with germline at one junction end may stem from a read error. The chain combines TRBV5-1 with TRBJ1-1, with D possibly being TRBD1 (6 bases). The CDR3 is 14 amino acids. CDR1 is SGHRS, CDR2 YFSETQ, per germline. The CDR3: CASSLLQGNTEAFF. DNA for the CDR3: TGTGCCAGCAGCTTGCTACAGGGCAACACTGAAGCTTTCTTT. Based on the CDR3 plus reference TRBV5-1 and TRBJ1-1, the full variable domain is KAGVTQTPRYLIKTRGQQVTLSCSPISGHRSVSWYQQTPGQGLQFLFEYFSETQRNKGNFPGRFSGRQFSNSRSEMNVSTLELGDSALYLCASSLLQGNTEAFFGQGTRLTVV.

This clonotype was detected a few times. The chain has TRBV12-3 or TRBV12-4 and TRBJ2-7, with 13 bases fitting TRBD2. There are 16 residues in the CDR3. After removal of 7 bases from V and 4 bases from J, the junction contained 10 bases not matched to a gene. The CDR3 loop is CASNKMGLAGHYEQYF. As DNA, the CDR3 is TGTGCCAGCAATAAAATGGGACTAGCGGGACATTACGAGCAGTACTTC.

A few counts support this clonotype. CDR3 DNA sequence: TGTGCCAGCAGCCTGGGCGCGGGGCAAGAGACCCAGTACTTC. It translates to CASSLGAGQETQYF. The chain joins TRBV5-4 to TRBJ2-5; a weak D match, TRBD2 (6 bases). V shed 4 bases and J shed 2 bases, with 12 bases lying between them. The CDR3 runs 14 residues. Germline assignment: CDR1 SGHNT and CDR2 YYREEE (reference sequence).

This chain links TRBV20-1 with TRBJ2-2, with D uncertain. V was trimmed by 3 bases and J by 4 bases, leaving 12 bases between them. Germline V gene sequence: CDR1 DFQATT, CDR2 SNEGSKA (reference sequence). CDR3 length equals 14 residues. The CDR3 coding sequence is TGCAGTGCTAGTAGAGAGGCCCGCACCGGGGAGCTGTTTTTT. Translated: CSASREARTGELFF.

Of note for this clonotype: At one boundary the junction diverges from the germline segment, which might be a read error. The rearrangement links TRBV15 to TRBJ1-1, with D hard to call. Germline assignment: CDR1 LNHNV and CDR2 YYDKDF (reference sequence). The length of the CDR3 is 18 residues. CDR3 residues: CATGRDHSRVGMNTEAFF. CDR3 in DNA: TGTGCCACCGGCAGAGATCATTCGAGGGTAGGGATGAACACTGAAGCTTTCTTT.

This clonotype was seen many times. This chain uses TRBV5-1 with TRBJ2-7, with D tentatively TRBD1 (6 bases). The CDR3 runs to 15 residues. Germline V gene sequence: CDR1 SGHRS, CDR2 YFSETQ. Trimming took off 1 base at V and 2 bases at J, with 13 bases between the two ends. CDR3 bases: TGCGCCAGCAGCTTGTCACCCCAGGGGACCTACGAGCAGTACTTC. Its protein is CASSLSPQGTYEQYF.

This clonotype was seen many times. The rearrangement links TRBV12-3 or TRBV12-4 to TRBJ2-3, with D tentatively TRBD2 (5 bases). The CDR3 totals 13 residues. V lost 10 bases, J lost 5 bases, and 16 bases lay in between. CDR3 in DNA: TGTGCCATTTCCCGGGGTGAGGAAGATACGCAGTATTTT. Translation gives CAISRGEEDTQYF.

The table lists this clonotype with a few counts. CDR3 DNA: TGTGCCATCAGTGAAGAGCTGGTTACGGACGAGCAGTACTTC. The encoded protein is CAISEELVTDEQYF. The chain couples TRBV10-3 to TRBJ2-7; no clear D. The CDR3 consists of 14 residues. Germline values: CDR1 ENHRY, CDR2 SYGVKD. The V gene lost 3 bases and the J gene lost 5 bases, with 14 bases spanning the gap.

The sample holds a few counts of this clonotype. V and J are TRBV20-1 and TRBJ2-1, with no clear D. With 3 bases removed from V and 6 bases from J, the gap between germline ends came to 12 bases. CDR1 is DFQATT and CDR2 is SNEGSKA in the germline V gene (reference sequence). The CDR3 covers 13 residues. The CDR3 DNA follows: TGCAGTGCTAGTAGGGAACCGGGCAATGAGCAGTTCTTC. Translated, it gives CSASREPGNEQFF.

This chain links TRBV5-1 with TRBJ2-3; weak D call: TRBD2 (6 bases). Trimming removed 3 bases from V and 4 bases from J, with 18 bases in between. Germline V gene sequence: CDR1 SGHRS, CDR2 YFSETQ. The CDR3 covers 16 residues. As DNA, the CDR3 is TGCGCCAGCAGCTCCGGCGGGACTTCTCTCGCAGATACGCAGTATTTT. Translating gives CASSSGGTSLADTQYF.

The sample holds a few counts of this clonotype. V gene TRBV20-1 combines with J gene TRBJ1-5; the D is unclear. Looked up from germline, CDR1 is DFQATT and CDR2 is SNEGSKA (reference sequence). V dropped 1 base and J dropped 2 bases, with 15 bases sitting between them. This CDR3 has 16 residues. This chain's CDR3 is CSARVIGEQGNQPQHF. The CDR3 nucleotides are TGCAGTGCTAGAGTGATAGGTGAGCAGGGCAATCAGCCCCAGCATTTT.

The genes are TRBV12-3 or TRBV12-4 and TRBJ2-7; possibly TRBD1 for D (8 bases). Between the trimmed V and J ends, which lost 5 bases and 3 bases, there was a span of 17 bases. The CDR3 length is 15 residues. CDR3 nucleotides: TGTGCCAGCAGTAGGGGGGGGACAGGAATCTACGAGCAGTACTTC. It yields the protein CASSRGGTGIYEQYF.

This rearrangement joins TRBV10-3 to TRBJ1-1; tentative D call: TRBD1 (6 bases). The CDR3 covers 14 residues. V lost 3 bases to trimming and J lost 4 bases, with 12 bases between them. Germline-derived CDR1 and CDR2 are ENHRY and SYGVKD. CDR3 nucleotides: TGTGCCATCAGTGACGGGAGGGGGGGCACTGAAGCTTTCTTT. Translated, it gives CAISDGRGGTEAFF.

This sequence joins TRBV5-1 and TRBJ2-1; possible D gene TRBD2, 5 bases. CDR3 size: 15 residues. Per the germline V gene, CDR1 is SGHRS and CDR2 is YFSETQ. V lost 0 bases to trimming and J lost 8 bases, with 15 bases between them. This CDR3 reads CASSLGVGVGDEQFF. The CDR3 DNA sequence: TGCGCCAGCAGCTTGGGGGTCGGGGTAGGCGATGAGCAGTTCTTC.

The sample holds a few counts of this clonotype. The chain links TRBV5-5 to TRBJ1-2, with TRBD1 identical over 10 bases. Unmatched junction bases numbered 6, after V lost 3 bases and J lost 4 bases. This CDR3 region has 15 residues. Germline V gene sequence: CDR1 SGHKS, CDR2 YYEKEE (reference sequence). The CDR3 DNA follows: TGTGCCAGCAGCTCCAGGGACAGGGGTTTCTATGGCTACACCTTC. Translated, it gives CASSSRDRGFYGYTF.